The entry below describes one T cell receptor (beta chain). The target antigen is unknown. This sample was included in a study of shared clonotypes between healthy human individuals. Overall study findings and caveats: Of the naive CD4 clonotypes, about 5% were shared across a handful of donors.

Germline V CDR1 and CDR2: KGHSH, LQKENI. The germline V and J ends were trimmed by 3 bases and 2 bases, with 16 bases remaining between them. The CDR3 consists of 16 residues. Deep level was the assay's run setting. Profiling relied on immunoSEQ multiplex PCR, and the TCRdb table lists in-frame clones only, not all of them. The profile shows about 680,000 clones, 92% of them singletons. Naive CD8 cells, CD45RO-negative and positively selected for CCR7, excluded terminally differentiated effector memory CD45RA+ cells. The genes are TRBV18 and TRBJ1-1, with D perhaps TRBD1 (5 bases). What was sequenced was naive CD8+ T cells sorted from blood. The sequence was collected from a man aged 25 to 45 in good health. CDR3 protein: CASSPYTGDRNTEAFF. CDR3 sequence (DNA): TGTGCCAGCTCACCGTATACGGGCGACAGAAACACTGAAGCTTTCTTT.